This T cell receptor (beta chain) was obtained from a study of vaccination and CD4 T cells after COVID-19. Germline CDR1 is SGHRS and CDR2 is YFSETQ. This CDR3 spans 16 amino acids. J was trimmed by 3 bases and V by 2 bases; bases with no gene match: 8. The Oncomine TCR Beta short-read assay was applied to DNA of cultured CD4+ T cells. Researchers extracted genomic DNA from CD4+ T cells that had been cultured. TCRdb re-analysed the PCR reads in MiXCR, keeping a single row per CDR3 protein. The sample lists about 15,000 distinct CDR3 sequences, about 69% occurring once. Treatment of the sample: approximately nine-day PBMC culture with coronavirus spike peptide pools or control peptides (ViraFEST assay). In the ViraFEST assay, peptide-pool expansion preceded TCR sequencing of expanded clonotypes. To note about this clonotype: What it binds is not known.

This receptor was taken from a human donor who had recovered from COVID-19. Sequenced input: CD4+ T cells from blood, cultured in vitro. The chain uses TRBV5-1 and TRBJ2-3, with 8 bases matching TRBD2. CDR3 bases: TGCGCCAGCAGCTTACAGAGCGGGGGAGGGACAGATACGCAGTATTTT. Protein sequence: CASSLQSGGGTDTQYF.